This TCR beta chain was recovered during a study of CD8 T cells in ankylosing spondylitis. CDR1 is MDHEN and CDR2 is SYDVKM in the germline V gene. CDR3 length: 17 amino acids. V was clipped by 7 bases and J by 5 bases, with 25 bases between them. Study-wide results and caveats: Earlier authors reported some of these motif variants in reactive arthritis synovial fluid and blood. With a CD8+ phenotype, disease-linked clones were relatively rare in peripheral blood.

5'-RACE, quantitative and with molecular barcodes, yielded the TCR beta libraries. Using its own MiXCR run on the 5' RACE reads, TCRdb lists one record per CDR3 protein. The data hold 110,000 to 150,000 distinct CDR3 sequences, with roughly 8.3% observed a single time. At least ten counts were recorded for this clonotype. Its target is not known. The receptor was derived from a male donor with ankylosing spondylitis. The sample was synovial fluid, either unsorted or a sorted T cell fraction (not recorded which). V and J are TRBV28 and TRBJ2-3; either TRBD1 or TRBD2 may fit D (5 bases each). CDR3 nucleotide sequence: TGTGCCAGCACCCACCCGGGACGACCGAGGGAACGAGATACGCAGTATTTT. Protein: CASTHPGRPRERDTQYF.